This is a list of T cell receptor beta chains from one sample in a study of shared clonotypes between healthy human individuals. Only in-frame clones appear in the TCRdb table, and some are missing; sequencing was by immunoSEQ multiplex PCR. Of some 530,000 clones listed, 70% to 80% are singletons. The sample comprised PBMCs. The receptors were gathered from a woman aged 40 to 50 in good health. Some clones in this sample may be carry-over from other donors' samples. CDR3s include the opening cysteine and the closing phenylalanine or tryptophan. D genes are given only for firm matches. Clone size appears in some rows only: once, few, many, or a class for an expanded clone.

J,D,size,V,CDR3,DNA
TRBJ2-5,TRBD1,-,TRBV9,CASSVGTGEFARGTQYF,TGTGCCAGCAGCGTAGGGACAGGGGAGTTCGCCCGGGGGACCCAGTACTTC
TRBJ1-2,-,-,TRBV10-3,CAITAGVVAPNYGYTF,TGTGCCATCACCGCCGGGGTAGTCGCTCCTAACTATGGCTACACCTTC
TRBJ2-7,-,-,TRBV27,CASRKTGPYEQYF,TGTGCCAGCAGGAAGACAGGTCCCTACGAGCAGTACTTC
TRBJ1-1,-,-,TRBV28,CASSLFRRGATEAFF,TGTGCCAGCAGTTTATTTCGGAGGGGTGCCACTGAAGCTTTCTTT
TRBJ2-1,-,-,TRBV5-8,CAGAQGMSYNEQFF,TGTGCCGGGGCCCAGGGGATGTCCTACAATGAGCAGTTCTTC
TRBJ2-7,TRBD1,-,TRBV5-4,CASTRTGAYEQYF,TGTGCCAGCACCCGGACAGGGGCCTACGAGCAGTACTTC
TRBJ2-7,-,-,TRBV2,CASKELQNSYEQYF,TGTGCCAGCAAAGAACTCCAAAACTCCTACGAGCAGTACTTC
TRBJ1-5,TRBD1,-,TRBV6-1,CASSELRGRLGQPQHF,TGTGCCAGCAGTGAATTGAGGGGGCGTCTAGGACAGCCCCAGCATTTT
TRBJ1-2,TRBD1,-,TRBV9,CASSAEQGALGYTF,TGTGCCAGCAGCGCCGAACAGGGGGCGCTTGGCTACACCTTC
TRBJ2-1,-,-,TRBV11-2,CASSLASGTRGEQFF,TGTGCCAGCAGCTTAGCTTCCGGGACCAGAGGTGAGCAGTTCTTC
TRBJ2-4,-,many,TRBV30,CAWDPRGAKNIQYF,TGTGCCTGGGATCCCCGGGGGGCCAAAAACATTCAGTACTTC
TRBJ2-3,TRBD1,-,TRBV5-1,CASSLWTGEDTQYF,TGCGCCAGCAGCCTCTGGACAGGGGAGGATACGCAGTATTTT
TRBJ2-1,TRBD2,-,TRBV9,CASSVGTTYNEQFF,TGTGCCAGCAGCGTCGGGACTACCTACAATGAGCAGTTCTTC
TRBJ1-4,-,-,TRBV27,CASSLYRSEKLFF,TGTGCCAGCAGTTTGTACCGAAGTGAAAAACTGTTTTTT
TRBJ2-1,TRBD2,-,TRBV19,CASSTRLAGGLGVLEYNEQFF,TGTGCCAGTAGTACCCGGCTAGCGGGAGGGCTGGGGGTTTTAGAGTACAATGAGCAGTTCTTC
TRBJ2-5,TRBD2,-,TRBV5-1,CASSPGTSGETQYF,TGCGCCAGCAGCCCTGGGACTAGCGGGGAGACCCAGTACTTC
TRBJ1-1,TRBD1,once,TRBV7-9,CASSWEGQKNTEAFF,TGTGCCAGCAGCTGGGAGGGACAGAAAAACACTGAAGCTTTCTTT
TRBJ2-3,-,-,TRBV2,CATSPVLADTQYF,TGTGCCACTTCGCCGGTTTTGGCAGATACGCAGTATTTT
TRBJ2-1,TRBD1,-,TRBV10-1,CASSLTGMGIYEQFF,TGCGCCAGCAGTTTGACAGGGATGGGTATCTATGAGCAGTTCTTC
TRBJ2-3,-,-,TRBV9,CASSVSVSTDTQYF,TGTGCCAGCAGCGTGAGCGTTAGCACAGATACGCAGTATTTT
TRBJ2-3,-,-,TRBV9,CASSVGPTQDTQYF,TGTGCCAGCAGCGTAGGTCCGACCCAAGATACGCAGTATTTT
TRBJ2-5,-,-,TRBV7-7,CASSLSAGKETQYF,TGTGCCAGCAGCTTAAGTGCGGGGAAAGAGACCCAGTACTTC